This TCR beta chain was found in a study of cytomegalovirus exposure and HLA in healthy donors. General study results and limits: TRBV6-2, TRBV6-3 and some other V segments were unresolvable in 87-base-pair reads. The study designated around 150 TCR beta chains cytomegalovirus-associated.

This clone was seen only a few times. Its antigen remains unidentified. With V trimmed by 6 bases and J by 3 bases, 7 bases remained unmatched. The CDR3 covers 14 residues. The germline gives CDR1 SGDLS, CDR2 YYNGEE. Use of 60 Vbeta and 13 Jbeta primers characterized the PCR. TCRdb's table, derived via immunoSEQ multiplex PCR, lists solely in-frame clones and lacks some. Here the sample spans roughly 170,000 clones, approximately 80% being singletons. The chain has TRBV9 and TRBJ1-2; 8 bases are a match to TRBD1. This receptor was taken from a girl aged 2-9 years in good health and CMV-seropositive. Sample: PBMCs. The CDR3 sequence is CASNQGARHYGYTF. The CDR3 nucleotides are TGTGCCAGCAACCAGGGGGCGCGCCACTATGGCTACACCTTC.